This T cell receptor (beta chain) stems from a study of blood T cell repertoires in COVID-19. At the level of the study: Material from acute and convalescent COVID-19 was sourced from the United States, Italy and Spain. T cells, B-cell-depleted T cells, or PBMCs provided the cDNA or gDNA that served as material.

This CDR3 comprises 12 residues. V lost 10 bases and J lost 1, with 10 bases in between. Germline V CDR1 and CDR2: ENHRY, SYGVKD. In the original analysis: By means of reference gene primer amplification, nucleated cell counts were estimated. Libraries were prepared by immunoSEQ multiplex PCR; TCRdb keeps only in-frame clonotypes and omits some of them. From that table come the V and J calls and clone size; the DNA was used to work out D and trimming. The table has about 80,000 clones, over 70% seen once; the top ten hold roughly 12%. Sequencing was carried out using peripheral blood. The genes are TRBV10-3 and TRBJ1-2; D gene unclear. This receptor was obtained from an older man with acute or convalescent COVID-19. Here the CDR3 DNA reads TGTGCCACCCTTAGTCTTAACTATGGCTACACCTTC. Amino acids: CATLSLNYGYTF.